The present T cell receptor (beta chain) was sequenced within a study of blood T cells in healthy people across ages. Each donor had ten milliliters of peripheral blood drawn. The authors ran a second PCR of about 6 to 11 cycles using a sample-barcoded 5' primer and a J-beta primer mix. Via MiXCR, TCRdb re-called the 5' RACE reads, giving one row per CDR3 protein. The data contain 1.4 million or so distinct CDR3 sequences, roughly two fifths of them singletons. Germline V gene lookup returns CDR1 SGHTA and CDR2 FQGNSA. The V gene lost 3 bases and the J gene lost 2 bases, with 8 bases spanning the gap. CDR3 length: 15 residues.

Sequenced input: blood. V gene TRBV7-2 combines with J gene TRBJ2-6; D not certain. The TCR originated in a woman aged 18-29 years in good health. The CDR3 DNA reads TGTGCCAGCAGCTTGGGCCCTCCTGGGGCCAACGTCCTGACTTTC. It specifies CASSLGPPGANVLTF.